These T cell receptor beta chains were read from a single sample in a study of blood T cells in healthy people across ages. TCRdb recomputed calls from the 5' RACE reads with MiXCR, one row per CDR3 protein. Of about 1.8 million distinct CDR3 sequences in the sample, roughly 49% were seen once. Material: blood. These receptors originate from a middle-aged woman in good health. CDR3s include the opening cysteine and the closing phenylalanine or tryptophan. The D gene is left open where the match is weak. Size values are once, few and many counts, or a class for expanded clones, and some rows have none.

>TRBV3-1|-|TRBJ2-7|TRBD2
TGTGCCAGCAGCCAAGCGATCGGGACTAGCGGGGCGTCGACCTACGAGCAGTACTTC
CASSQAIGTSGASTYEQYF
>TRBV7-3|-|TRBJ1-2|TRBD1
TGTGCCAGCAGTAAGGGGGCAGGGTATGGCTACACCTTC
CASSKGAGYGYTF
>TRBV20-1|-|TRBJ1-2|-
TGCAGTGCTAGAGGGGGGGTTAACTATGGCTACACCTTC
CSARGGVNYGYTF
>TRBV27|once|TRBJ2-3|TRBD1
TGTGCCAGCAGTTTGGGGGACAGAGATAGCACAGATACGCAGTATTTT
CASSLGDRDSTDTQYF
>TRBV12-3/TRBV12-4|-|TRBJ1-6|TRBD1
TGTGCCAGCAGTTCCCTCGGGACAGGGGATTCACCCCTCCACTTT
CASSSLGTGDSPLHF
>TRBV18|-|TRBJ2-4|-
TGTGCCAGCTCGCGGCAGGCGGTTTCGACCAAAAACATTCAGTACTTC
CASSRQAVSTKNIQYF
>TRBV7-9|-|TRBJ1-1|-
TGTGCCAGCGAGGAGCTAATGAACACTGAAGCTTTCTTT
CASEELMNTEAFF
>TRBV7-2|few|TRBJ2-3|-
TGTGCCAGCAGCTTAGCGGCGGACAGACCAGATACGCAGTATTTT
CASSLAADRPDTQYF
>TRBV5-1|-|TRBJ2-5|TRBD2
TGCGCCAGCAGGACTCTAGCGGGGGAAAACAATGAGCAGTACTTC
CASRTLAGENNEQYF
>TRBV24-1|few|TRBJ2-1|-
TGTGCCACCAGTGAGTTTAACAATGAGCAGTTCTTC
CATSEFNNEQFF
>TRBV10-3|-|TRBJ1-1|-
TGTGCCATCAGTGGGCGGGGGTTGACTGAAGCTTTCTTT
CAISGRGLTEAFF
>TRBV20-1|few|TRBJ1-6|-
TGCAGTGCTAGAGTTGGAGGGGGAAATTCACCCCTCCACTTT
CSARVGGGNSPLHF
>TRBV7-2|-|TRBJ2-7|-
TGTGCCAGCAGCAAGCCTCCCGGGGACCCTGGCCACGAGCAGTACTTC
CASSKPPGDPGHEQYF
>TRBV2|-|TRBJ2-3|TRBD2
TGTGCCAGCAGTGATCCGGATCTAGCGGCAGATACGCAGTATTTT
CASSDPDLAADTQYF
>TRBV5-6|-|TRBJ2-5|-
TGTGCCAGCAGCTTAGAGTTGGGAGCCGGGACCCAGTACTTC
CASSLELGAGTQYF
>TRBV20-1|few|TRBJ1-2|-
TGCAGTGCTAGAGATCTGTTGGTTGGGTACAGCCATGGCTACACCTTC
CSARDLLVGYSHGYTF
>TRBV20-1|once|TRBJ2-3|TRBD2
TGCAGTGAGACCGGGACTAGGGGCACAGATACGCAGTATTTT
CSETGTRGTDTQYF